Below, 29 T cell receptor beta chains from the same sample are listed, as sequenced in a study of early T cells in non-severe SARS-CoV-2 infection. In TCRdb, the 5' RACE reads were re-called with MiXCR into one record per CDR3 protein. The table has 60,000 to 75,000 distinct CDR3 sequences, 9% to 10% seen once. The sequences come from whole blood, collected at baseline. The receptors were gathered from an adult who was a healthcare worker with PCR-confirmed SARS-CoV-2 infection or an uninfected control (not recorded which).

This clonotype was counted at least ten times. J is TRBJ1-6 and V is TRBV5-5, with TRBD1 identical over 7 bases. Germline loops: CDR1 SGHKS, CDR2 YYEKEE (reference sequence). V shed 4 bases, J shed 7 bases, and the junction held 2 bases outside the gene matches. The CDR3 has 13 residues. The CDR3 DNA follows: TGTGCCAGCAGCCTGGACAGGAATTCACCCCTCCACTTT. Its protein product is CASSLDRNSPLHF.

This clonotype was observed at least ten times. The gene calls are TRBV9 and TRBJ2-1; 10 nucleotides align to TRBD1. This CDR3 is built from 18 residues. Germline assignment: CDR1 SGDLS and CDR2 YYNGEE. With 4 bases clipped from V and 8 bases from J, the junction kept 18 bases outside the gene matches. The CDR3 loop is CASSFSFIPGQGLYEQFF. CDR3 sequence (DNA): TGTGCCAGCAGCTTCTCCTTTATCCCGGGACAGGGGCTGTATGAGCAGTTCTTC.

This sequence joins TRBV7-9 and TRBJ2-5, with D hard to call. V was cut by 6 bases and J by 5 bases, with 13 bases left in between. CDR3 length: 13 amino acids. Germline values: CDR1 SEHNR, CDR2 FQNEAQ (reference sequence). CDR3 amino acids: CASRRTLAETQYF. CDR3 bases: TGTGCCAGCAGACGGACCCTGGCGGAGACCCAGTACTTC.

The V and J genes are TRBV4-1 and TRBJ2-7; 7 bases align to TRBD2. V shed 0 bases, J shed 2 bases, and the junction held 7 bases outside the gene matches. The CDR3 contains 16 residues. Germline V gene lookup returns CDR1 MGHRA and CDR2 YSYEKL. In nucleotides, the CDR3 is TGCGCCAGCAGCCAAGAGAGGGCTAGCGGTACCTACGAGCAGTACTTC. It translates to CASSQERASGTYEQYF.

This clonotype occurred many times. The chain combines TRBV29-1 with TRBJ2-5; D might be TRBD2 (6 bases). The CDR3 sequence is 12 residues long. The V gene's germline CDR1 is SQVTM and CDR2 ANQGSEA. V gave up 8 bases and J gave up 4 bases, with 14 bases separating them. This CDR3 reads CSPLWRGETQYF. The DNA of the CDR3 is TGCAGCCCCCTTTGGCGGGGAGAGACCCAGTACTTC.

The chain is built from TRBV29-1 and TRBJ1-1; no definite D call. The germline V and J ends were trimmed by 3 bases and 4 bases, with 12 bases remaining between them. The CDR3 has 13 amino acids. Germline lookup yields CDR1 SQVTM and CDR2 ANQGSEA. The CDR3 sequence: CSVETSPGTEAFF. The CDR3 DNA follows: TGCAGCGTTGAGACCAGCCCAGGCACTGAAGCTTTCTTT.

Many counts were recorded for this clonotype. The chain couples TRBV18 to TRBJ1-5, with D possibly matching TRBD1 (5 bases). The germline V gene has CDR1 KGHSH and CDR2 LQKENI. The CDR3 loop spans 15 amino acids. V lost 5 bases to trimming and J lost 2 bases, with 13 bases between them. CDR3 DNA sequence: TGTGCCAGCTCAATTCAGGGTTCTCGCAATCAGCCCCAGCATTTT. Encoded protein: CASSIQGSRNQPQHF.

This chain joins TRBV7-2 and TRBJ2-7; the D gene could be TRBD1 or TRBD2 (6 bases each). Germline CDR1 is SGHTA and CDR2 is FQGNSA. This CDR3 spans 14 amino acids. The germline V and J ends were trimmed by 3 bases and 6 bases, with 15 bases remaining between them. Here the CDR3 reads CASSFTGALREQYF. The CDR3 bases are TGTGCCAGCAGCTTCACGGGGGCCCTACGCGAGCAGTACTTC.

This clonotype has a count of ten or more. CDR3: CASSLGISGWKGEQFF. CDR3 nucleotides: TGTGCCAGCAGCTTAGGAATTAGCGGGTGGAAGGGTGAGCAGTTCTTC. This rearrangement joins TRBV7-2 to TRBJ2-1; 7 nucleotides line up with TRBD2. The CDR3 spans 16 residues. J was trimmed by 9 bases and V by 1 base; bases with no gene match: 12. Germline V gene data show CDR1 as SGHTA and CDR2 as FQGNSA.

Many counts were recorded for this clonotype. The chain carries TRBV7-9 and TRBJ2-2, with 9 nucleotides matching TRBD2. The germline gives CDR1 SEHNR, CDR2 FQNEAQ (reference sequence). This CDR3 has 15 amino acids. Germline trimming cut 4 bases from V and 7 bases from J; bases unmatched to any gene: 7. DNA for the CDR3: TGTGCCAGCAGCTCGGGAGTAGCGGGAGTCGGGGAGCTGTTTTTT. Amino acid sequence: CASSSGVAGVGELFF.

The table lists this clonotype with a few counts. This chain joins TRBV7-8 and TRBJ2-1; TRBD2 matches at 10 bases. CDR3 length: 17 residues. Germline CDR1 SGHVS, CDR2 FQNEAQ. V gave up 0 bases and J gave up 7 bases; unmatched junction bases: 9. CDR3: CASSLAFSLAGQNEQFF. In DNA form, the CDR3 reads TGTGCCAGCAGCTTAGCGTTTTCACTAGCGGGACAAAATGAGCAGTTCTTC.

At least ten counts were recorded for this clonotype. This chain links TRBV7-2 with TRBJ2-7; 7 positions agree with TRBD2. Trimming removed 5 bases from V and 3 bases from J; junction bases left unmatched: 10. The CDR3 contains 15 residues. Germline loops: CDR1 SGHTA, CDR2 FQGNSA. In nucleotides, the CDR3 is TGTGCCAGCAGCCCCTGGGCGGGAGCTGGCTACGAGCAGTACTTC. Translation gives CASSPWAGAGYEQYF. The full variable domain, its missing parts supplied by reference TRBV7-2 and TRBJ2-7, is GAGVSQSPSNKVTEKGKDVELRCDPISGHTALYWYRQSLGQGLEFLIYFQGNSAPDKSGLPSDRFSAERTGGSVSTLTIQRTQQEDSAVYLCASSPWAGAGYEQYFGPGTRLTVT.

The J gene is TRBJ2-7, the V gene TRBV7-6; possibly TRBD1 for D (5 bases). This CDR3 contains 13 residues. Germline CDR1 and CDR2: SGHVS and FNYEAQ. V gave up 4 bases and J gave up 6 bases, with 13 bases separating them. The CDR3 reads CASSSGWGSEQYF. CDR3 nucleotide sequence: TGTGCCAGCAGCTCAGGGTGGGGCAGCGAGCAGTACTTC.

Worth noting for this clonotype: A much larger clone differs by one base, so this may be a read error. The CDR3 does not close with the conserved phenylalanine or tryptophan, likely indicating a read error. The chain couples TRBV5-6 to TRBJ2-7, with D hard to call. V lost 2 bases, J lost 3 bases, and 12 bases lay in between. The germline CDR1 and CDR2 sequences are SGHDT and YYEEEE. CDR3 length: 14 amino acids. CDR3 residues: CASSLASPGYEQYS. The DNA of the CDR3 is TGTGCCAGCAGCTTAGCTTCCCCGGGCTACGAGCAGTACTCC.

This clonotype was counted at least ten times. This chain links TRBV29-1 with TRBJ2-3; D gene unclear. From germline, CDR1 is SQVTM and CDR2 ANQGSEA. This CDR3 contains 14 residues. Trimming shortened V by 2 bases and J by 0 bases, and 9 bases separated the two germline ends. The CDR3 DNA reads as TGCAGCGTTGAACCGACGGCTAGCACAGATACGCAGTATTTT. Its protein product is CSVEPTASTDTQYF.

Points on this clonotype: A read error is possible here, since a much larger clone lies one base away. The CDR3: CASSDRRAEKEGVLFF. The CDR3 coding sequence is TGTGCCAGCAGTGACCGCCGGGCGGAGAAGGAGGGGGTGCTGTTTTTT. J is TRBJ2-2 and V is TRBV6-2 or TRBV6-3; D is tentatively TRBD1 or TRBD2 (6 bases each). Germline V gene sequence: CDR1 MNHEY, CDR2 SVGEGT. CDR3 length: 16 residues.

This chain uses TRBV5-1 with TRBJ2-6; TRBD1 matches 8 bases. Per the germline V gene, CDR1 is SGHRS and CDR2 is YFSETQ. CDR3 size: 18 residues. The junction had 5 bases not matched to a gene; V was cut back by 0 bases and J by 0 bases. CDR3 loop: CASSLEAGGHSGANVLTF. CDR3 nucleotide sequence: TGCGCCAGCAGCTTGGAGGCAGGGGGCCACTCTGGGGCCAACGTCCTGACTTTC.

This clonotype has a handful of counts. Here the CDR3 reads CSATQDRANTEAFF. The CDR3, as DNA: TGCAGTGCTACCCAGGACAGAGCCAACACTGAAGCTTTCTTT. The rearrangement uses TRBV20-1 and TRBJ1-1; D possibly corresponds to TRBD1 (6 bases). The CDR3 contains 14 residues. Germline CDR1 DFQATT, CDR2 SNEGSKA (reference sequence). V was cut by 4 bases and J by 2 bases, with 14 bases left in between.

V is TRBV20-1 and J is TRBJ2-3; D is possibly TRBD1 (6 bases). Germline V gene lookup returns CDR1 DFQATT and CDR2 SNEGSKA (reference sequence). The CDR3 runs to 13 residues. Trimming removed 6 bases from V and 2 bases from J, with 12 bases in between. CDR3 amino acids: CSAPGHLTDTQYF. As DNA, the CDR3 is TGCAGTGCACCGGGACACCTCACAGATACGCAGTATTTT.

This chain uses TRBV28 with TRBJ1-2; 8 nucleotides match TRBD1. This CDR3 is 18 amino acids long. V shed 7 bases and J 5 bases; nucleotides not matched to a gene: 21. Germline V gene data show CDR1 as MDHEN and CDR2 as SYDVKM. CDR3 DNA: TGTGCCAGCAAGTCCAGGGGGCGATCAACGAGTTCTGAGTATGGCTACACCTTC. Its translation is CASKSRGRSTSSEYGYTF.

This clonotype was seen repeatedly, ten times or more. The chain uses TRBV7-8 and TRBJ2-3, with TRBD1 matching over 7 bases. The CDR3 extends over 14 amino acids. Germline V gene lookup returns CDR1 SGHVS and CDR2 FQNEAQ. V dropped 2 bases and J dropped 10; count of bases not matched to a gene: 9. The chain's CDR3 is CASSLPGQEGAQYF. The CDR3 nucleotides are TGTGCCAGCAGCTTACCTGGACAGGAAGGTGCGCAGTATTTT. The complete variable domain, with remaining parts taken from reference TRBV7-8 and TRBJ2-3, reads GAGVSQSPRYKVAKRGQDVALRCDPISGHVSLFWYQQALGQGPEFLTYFQNEAQLDKSGLPSDRFFAERPEGSVSTLKIQRTQQEDSAVYLCASSLPGQEGAQYFGPGTRLTVL.

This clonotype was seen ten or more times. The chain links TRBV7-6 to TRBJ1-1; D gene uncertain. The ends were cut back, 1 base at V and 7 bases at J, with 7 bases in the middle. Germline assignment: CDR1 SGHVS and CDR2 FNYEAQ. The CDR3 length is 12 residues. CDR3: CASSLEAGEAFF. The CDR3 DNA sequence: TGTGCCAGCAGCTTAGAAGCCGGTGAAGCTTTCTTT.

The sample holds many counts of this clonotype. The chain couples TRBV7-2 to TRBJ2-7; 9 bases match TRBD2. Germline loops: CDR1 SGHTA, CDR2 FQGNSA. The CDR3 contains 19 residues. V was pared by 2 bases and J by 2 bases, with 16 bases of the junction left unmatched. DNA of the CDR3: TGTGCCAGCAGCTTACTGGGGAGGACTAGCGTTTCCCCTACCTACGAGCAGTACTTC. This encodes CASSLLGRTSVSPTYEQYF.

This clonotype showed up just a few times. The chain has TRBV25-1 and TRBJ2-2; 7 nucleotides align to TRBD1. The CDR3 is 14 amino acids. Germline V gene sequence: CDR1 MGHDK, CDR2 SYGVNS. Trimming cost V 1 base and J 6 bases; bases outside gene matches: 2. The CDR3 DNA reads TGTGCCAGCAGTGAATGGCAGGGGGCCGGGGAGCTGTTTTTT. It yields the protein CASSEWQGAGELFF.

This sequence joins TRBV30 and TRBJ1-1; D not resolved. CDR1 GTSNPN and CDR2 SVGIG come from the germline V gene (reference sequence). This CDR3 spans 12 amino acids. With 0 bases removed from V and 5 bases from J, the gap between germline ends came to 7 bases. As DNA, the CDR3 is TGTGCCTGGAGTGTACTAGGAACTGAAGCTTTCTTT. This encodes CAWSVLGTEAFF.

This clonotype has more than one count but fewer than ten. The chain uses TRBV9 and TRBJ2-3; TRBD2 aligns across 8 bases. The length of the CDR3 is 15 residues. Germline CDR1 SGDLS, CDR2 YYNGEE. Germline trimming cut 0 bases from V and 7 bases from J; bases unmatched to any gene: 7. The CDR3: CASSVVAGGVNTQYF. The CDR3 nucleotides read TGTGCCAGCAGCGTAGTTGCGGGAGGTGTGAATACGCAGTATTTT.

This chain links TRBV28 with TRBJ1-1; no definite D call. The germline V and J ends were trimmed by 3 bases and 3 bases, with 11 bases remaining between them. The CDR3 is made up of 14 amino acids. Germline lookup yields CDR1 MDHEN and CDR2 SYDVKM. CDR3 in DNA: TGTGCCAGCAGTTTGGGGAGACCGGACACTGAAGCTTTCTTT. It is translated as CASSLGRPDTEAFF.

CDR3 DNA sequence: TGTGCCAGCAGTGCATTCTCCTACAATGAGCAGTTCTTC. This sequence encodes CASSAFSYNEQFF. This sequence joins TRBV28 and TRBJ2-1; D is undetermined. This CDR3 has 13 residues. V gave up 5 bases and J gave up 0 bases, with 5 bases separating them. Germline assignment: CDR1 MDHEN and CDR2 SYDVKM.

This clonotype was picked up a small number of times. This CDR3 is CATSRGTGESYNEQFF. CDR3 nucleotide sequence: TGTGCCACCAGCAGAGGGACGGGAGAGTCCTACAATGAGCAGTTCTTC. The chain carries TRBV15 and TRBJ2-1; perhaps TRBD2 as D (6 bases). Trimming cost V 1 base and J 1 base, with 11 bases left between them. This CDR3 is built from 16 residues. CDR1 and CDR2 (germline): LNHNV, YYDKDF (reference sequence).